This TCR beta chain was found in a study of cytomegalovirus exposure and HLA in healthy donors. At the level of the study: From donors who were HLA-typed, an early data release held 81 million or so unique TCRs. General study points: The listing of 150 to 200 TCR beta chains classed them as cytomegalovirus-associated. HLA allele associations emerged for some 16,000 TCR beta sequences in a later analysis, at 0.05 false discovery rate.

This PCR relied on a set of 60 Vbeta primers and 13 Jbeta primers. Using immunoSEQ multiplex PCR, the repertoire was profiled, and TCRdb retains in-frame clones only, with some absent. The sample includes some 150,000 clones, 75% seen only once; the top ten take about 3.1%. Comment on this clone: Antigen specificity is unknown.

The CDR3 extends over 15 amino acids. The V gene lost 0 bases and the J gene lost 3 bases, with 9 bases spanning the gap. Germline assignment: CDR1 SGHTA and CDR2 FQGNSA. This receptor was obtained from a man in his forties or fifties in good health and CMV-seronegative. Sequenced: PBMCs. The rearrangement links TRBV7-2 to TRBJ2-4; D perhaps matches TRBD2 (6 bases). CDR3 loop: CASSLAGGNKNIQYF. The CDR3 coding sequence is TGTGCCAGCAGCTTAGCGGGGGGTAACAAAAACATTCAGTACTTC.